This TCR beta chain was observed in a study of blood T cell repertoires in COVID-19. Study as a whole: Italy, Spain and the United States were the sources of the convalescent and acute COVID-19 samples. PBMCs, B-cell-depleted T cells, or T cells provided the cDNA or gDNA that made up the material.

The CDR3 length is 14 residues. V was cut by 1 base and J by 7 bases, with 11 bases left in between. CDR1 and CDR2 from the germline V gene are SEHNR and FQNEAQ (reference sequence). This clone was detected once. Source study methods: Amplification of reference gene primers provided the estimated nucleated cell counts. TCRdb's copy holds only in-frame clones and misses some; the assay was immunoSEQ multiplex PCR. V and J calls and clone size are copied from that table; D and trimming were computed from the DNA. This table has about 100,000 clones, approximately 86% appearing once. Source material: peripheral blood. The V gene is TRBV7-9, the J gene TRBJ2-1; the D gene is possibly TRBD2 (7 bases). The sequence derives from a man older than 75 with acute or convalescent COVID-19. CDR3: CASSLGGGENEQFF. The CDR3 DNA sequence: TGTGCCAGCAGCTTAGGCGGGGGCGAAAATGAGCAGTTCTTC.